Included here is one T cell receptor (beta chain) sequence, with context. The sample comes from a study of control samples from healthy donors and cancer patients. The CDR3 length is 13 residues. Losses at the gene ends were 5 bases for V and 3 bases for J; bases not matched to a gene: 4. Germline CDR1 and CDR2: SGHRS and YFSETQ. This table comes from immunoSEQ multiplex PCR, and its TCRdb copy is limited to in-frame clones, with some not included. The sample contains approximately 90,000 clones, about 82% of which appear only once. V and J are TRBV5-1 and TRBJ1-1; 7 bases map to TRBD1. Sequencing used blood. The sequence came from a man aged 25-40 years in good health. CDR3 residues: CASRVTGDTEAFF. In DNA, the CDR3 is TGCGCCAGCAGAGTAACAGGGGACACTGAAGCTTTCTTT. The complete variable domain, with remaining parts taken from reference TRBV5-1 and TRBJ1-1, reads KAGVTQTPRYLIKTRGQQVTLSCSPISGHRSVSWYQQTPGQGLQFLFEYFSETQRNKGNFPGRFSGRQFSNSRSEMNVSTLELGDSALYLCASRVTGDTEAFFGQGTRLTVV.